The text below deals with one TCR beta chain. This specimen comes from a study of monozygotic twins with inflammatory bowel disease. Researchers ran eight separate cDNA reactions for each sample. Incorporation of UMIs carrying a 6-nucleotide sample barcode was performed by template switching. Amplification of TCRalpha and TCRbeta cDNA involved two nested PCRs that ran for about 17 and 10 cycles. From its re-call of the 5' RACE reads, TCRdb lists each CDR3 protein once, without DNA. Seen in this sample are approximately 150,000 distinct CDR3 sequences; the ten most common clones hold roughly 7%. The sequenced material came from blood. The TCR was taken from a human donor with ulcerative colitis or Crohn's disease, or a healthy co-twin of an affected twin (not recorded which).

The CDR3 sequence is CASGLAGGPTDTQYF. The chain carries TRBV27 and TRBJ2-3; TCRdb gives TRBD2 as the D gene, but with no DNA this cannot be confirmed. Germline V gene data show CDR1 as MNHEY and CDR2 as SMNVEV (reference sequence). This CDR3 has 15 residues.